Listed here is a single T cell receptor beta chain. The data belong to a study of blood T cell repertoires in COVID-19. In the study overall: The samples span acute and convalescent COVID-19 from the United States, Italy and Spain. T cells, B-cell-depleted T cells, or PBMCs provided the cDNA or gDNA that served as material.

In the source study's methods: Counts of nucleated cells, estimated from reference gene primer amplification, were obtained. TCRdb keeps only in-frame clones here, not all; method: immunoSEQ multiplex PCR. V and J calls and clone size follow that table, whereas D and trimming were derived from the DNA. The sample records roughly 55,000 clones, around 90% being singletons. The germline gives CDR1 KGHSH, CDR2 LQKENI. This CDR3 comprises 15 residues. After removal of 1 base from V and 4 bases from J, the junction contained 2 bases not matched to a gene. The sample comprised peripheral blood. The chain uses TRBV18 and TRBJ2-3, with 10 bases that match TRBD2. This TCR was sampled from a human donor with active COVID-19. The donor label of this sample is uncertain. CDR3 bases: TGTGCCAGCTCACCACGAGCGGGGGGGCCAGATACGCAGTATTTT. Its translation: CASSPRAGGPDTQYF.